This T cell receptor beta chain was captured in a study of cytomegalovirus exposure and HLA in healthy donors. The study's findings and limits: Several V segments, TRBV6-2 and TRBV6-3 among them, could not be told apart and were dropped. When a later analysis was performed, an Asian-associated ancestry cluster reportedly had fewer N-insertions than the roughly 700-donor mean. Among TCR beta chains, those listed as cytomegalovirus-associated numbered some 160.

Primers: 60 Vbeta forward and 13 Jbeta reverse. Libraries were prepared by immunoSEQ multiplex PCR; TCRdb keeps only in-frame clonotypes and omits some of them. The sample has some 90,000 clones, roughly 81% seen once. As regards this clone: The antigen remains undetermined.

Donors likely had unrecorded immune exposures despite being nominally healthy when sampled. V lost 4 bases, J lost 1 base, and 11 bases lay in between. CDR3 length equals 15 residues. Germline V gives CDR1 SGHKS, CDR2 YYEKEE (reference sequence). The clonotype comes from a man aged 40-49 years in good health and CMV-seronegative. The sample consisted of PBMCs. This sequence joins TRBV5-5 and TRBJ2-2; perhaps TRBD1 as D (6 bases). The CDR3 is CASSDDRRNTGELFF. The CDR3 DNA is TGTGCCAGCAGCGACGACAGGAGGAACACCGGGGAGCTGTTTTTT.